These 3 T cell receptor beta chains share one sample of origin, sequenced in a study of blood T cells in healthy people across ages. A J-beta primer mix and a sample-barcoded 5' primer were used in a second PCR of roughly 7 to 12 cycles. One entry per CDR3 protein results from TCRdb running MiXCR on the 5' RACE reads. Of hundreds of thousands of distinct CDR3 sequences detected, about 53% appear once; the ten largest clones hold approximately 37%. Sequenced input: blood. These receptors all come from a man in his 60s in good health.

In regard to this clonotype: Since the CDR3 does not end with the conserved phenylalanine or tryptophan, this likely comes from a read error. The DNA is omitted, as the CDR3 cannot be located on it reliably, and the CDR3 follows TCRdb's listing. The gene calls are TRBV27 and TRBJ2-7; the table's TRBD1 call for D was not verified on the DNA. CDR1 and CDR2 from the germline V gene are MNHEY and SMNVEV (reference sequence). The CDR3 is 17 amino acids long, termini counted. This CDR3 reads CASSSNTQIGGQGELRL.

The count of this clonotype is one. The chain has TRBV4-2 and TRBJ1-2; D is uncertain. The ends were cut back, 0 bases at V and 0 bases at J, with 11 bases in the middle. Germline CDR1 LGHNA, CDR2 YNFKEQ. The CDR3 loop spans 16 amino acids. The CDR3 DNA reads as TGTGCCAGCAGCCAAGATGCGAGGACGGCTAACTATGGCTACACCTTC. Translated, it gives CASSQDARTANYGYTF.

V and J are TRBV7-2 and TRBJ1-1, with 10 positions matching TRBD1. V trimming: 8 bases; J trimming: 5 bases; junction bases outside the gene matches: 11. The CDR3 is 15 residues long. CDR1 SGHTA and CDR2 FQGNSA come from the germline V gene. The CDR3 nucleotides read TGTGCCAGCCGACGACAGGGGGCGAGGAGTACTGAAGCTTTCTTT. Protein sequence: CASRRQGARSTEAFF.